The 17 T cell receptor beta chains reported below all come from one sample, sequenced in a study of blood T cells in healthy people across ages. Then a second PCR, running roughly 7 to 11 cycles, was carried out with a sample-barcoded 5' primer and a J-beta primer mix. Using its own MiXCR run on the 5' RACE reads, TCRdb lists one record per CDR3 protein. The sample includes some 800,000 distinct CDR3 sequences, approximately 25% of them seen just once. Another study also made use of these data, one on T cells of mothers and their children.

The sequenced sample consisted of blood. Receptor source: a boy aged 5 to 17 in good health.

The chain employs TRBV2 and TRBJ2-2, with 11 bases matching TRBD2. Germline assignment: CDR1 SNHLY and CDR2 FYNNEI. There are 14 residues in the CDR3. The V and J ends lost 6 bases and 7 bases, in that order; junction bases with no gene match: 4. The CDR3 is CASSTSGSHGELFF. In nucleotides, the CDR3 is TGTGCCAGCAGCACTAGCGGGAGCCACGGGGAGCTGTTTTTT. The whole variable domain, remainder taken from reference TRBV2 and TRBJ2-2, is EPEVTQTPSHQVTQMGQEVILRCVPISNHLYFYWYRQILGQKVEFLVSFYNNEISEKSEIFDDQFSVERPDGSNFTLKIRSTKLEDSAMYFCASSTSGSHGELFFGEGSRLTVL.

The gene calls are TRBV11-1 and TRBJ1-2; 7 bases match TRBD1. The V gene's germline CDR1 is SGHAT and CDR2 FQDESV (reference sequence). Germline trimming cut 8 bases from V and 6 bases from J; bases unmatched to any gene: 21. This CDR3 is built from 17 residues. This CDR3 reads CASGTGLRDSHRHGYTF. CDR3 DNA: TGTGCCAGCGGTACGGGACTGAGGGACAGCCACCGACATGGCTACACCTTC.

This clonotype was counted between two and nine times. This rearrangement joins TRBV28 to TRBJ2-5; D is perhaps TRBD1 (5 bases). Judging by the DNA end, TRBJ2-1 fits better; the J call may be wrong. The CDR3 runs to 14 residues. The germline CDR1 and CDR2 sequences are MDHEN and SYDVKM. This chain's CDR3 is CASSLIRVYNEQFF. Here the CDR3 DNA reads TGTGCCAGCAGTTTAATCAGGGTCTACAATGAGCAGTTCTTC.

The chain joins TRBV20-1 to TRBJ2-5, with TRBD1 matching 7 bases. The CDR3 has 12 residues. Germline V gives CDR1 DFQATT, CDR2 SNEGSKA (reference sequence). The trim removed 4 bases at V and 5 bases at J, leaving 4 bases unmatched. The CDR3 loop is CSAKDRVETQYF. CDR3 nucleotide sequence: TGCAGTGCTAAAGACAGGGTGGAGACCCAGTACTTC.

V gene TRBV11-3 combines with J gene TRBJ1-2, with D possibly TRBD1 on 5 matching bases. With 5 bases removed from V and 2 bases from J, the gap between germline ends came to 21 bases. There are 17 residues in the CDR3. In germline, CDR1 is SGHNT, CDR2 YENEEA. CDR3 coding DNA: TGTGCCAGCAGCACCGGACAAATGGGTTATTTAAACTATGGCTACACCTTC. The encoded protein is CASSTGQMGYLNYGYTF.

This chain connects TRBV11-2 to TRBJ2-1; the match to TRBD2 covers 10 bases. Germline trimming cut 5 bases from V and 8 bases from J; bases unmatched to any gene: 12. There are 16 residues in the CDR3. Germline-derived CDR1 and CDR2 are SGHAT and FQNNGV. The CDR3 sequence: CASSGSGGALGDEQFF. DNA of the CDR3: TGTGCCAGCAGCGGCAGCGGGGGGGCCCTGGGCGATGAGCAGTTCTTC.

This chain connects TRBV13 to TRBJ1-4, with TRBD1 as a possible D gene (5 bases). The CDR3 totals 15 residues. The germline gives CDR1 PRHDT, CDR2 FYEKMQ (reference sequence). The V end lost 3 bases, the J end lost 5 bases, and 13 bases lay between the germline ends. The CDR3 nucleotides read TGTGCCAGCAGCTTGAACGGGGGACGGAATGAAAAACTGTTTTTT. Its translation: CASSLNGGRNEKLFF.

This chain connects TRBV3-1 to TRBJ2-7, with D unresolved. Germline CDR1 and CDR2: LGHDT and YNNKEL (reference sequence). The length of the CDR3 is 13 residues. With 1 base removed from V and 7 bases from J, the gap between germline ends came to 11 bases. CDR3 bases: TGTGCCAGCAGCCAAGGGTGGGTAGGTGAGCAGTACTTC. This sequence encodes CASSQGWVGEQYF.

V usage is TRBV29-1 and J usage is TRBJ2-3; D tentatively fits TRBD1 or TRBD2 (6 bases each). The ends were cut back, 3 bases at V and 3 bases at J, with 16 bases in the middle. The CDR3 sequence is 15 residues long. Germline V gene sequence: CDR1 SQVTM, CDR2 ANQGSEA. The CDR3 region has the DNA TGCAGCGTTGAGGGGCACGGGGGCAGGACAGATACGCAGTATTTT. Translation: CSVEGHGGRTDTQYF.

This clonotype turned up a few times. CDR3 sequence: CASSLPWDNYGYTF. Here the CDR3 DNA reads TGTGCCAGCAGTTTACCCTGGGATAACTATGGCTACACCTTC. The chain combines TRBV28 with TRBJ1-2; D remains ambiguous. The CDR3 is made up of 14 amino acids. Germline V gene data show CDR1 as MDHEN and CDR2 as SYDVKM. Trimming removed 2 bases at V and 1 base at J, with 8 bases between.

The chain joins TRBV12-3 or TRBV12-4 to TRBJ1-2, with D uncertain. Trimming removed 5 bases at V and 4 bases at J, with 17 bases between. The CDR3 loop spans 15 amino acids. The DNA for the CDR3 is TGTGCCAGCAGTCAAACGATGACATGGGGCTATGGCTACACCTTC. Translating it yields CASSQTMTWGYGYTF.

This chain uses TRBV7-4 with TRBJ2-1; D is perhaps TRBD1 (5 bases). V lost 5 bases and J lost 5, with 16 bases in between. The CDR3 loop spans 15 amino acids. Germline assignment: CDR1 SGHVT and CDR2 SQSDAQ. The DNA for the CDR3 is TGTGCCAGCAGCCCCCTGGGGCGGAACAACAATGAGCAGTTCTTC. Its protein product is CASSPLGRNNNEQFF.

The rearrangement links TRBV9 to TRBJ2-1; 8 positions agree with TRBD1. From germline, CDR1 is SGDLS and CDR2 YYNGEE. V lost 0 bases, J lost 7 bases, and 9 bases stayed unmatched. The CDR3 is 16 amino acids. CDR3 in DNA: TGTGCCAGCAGCGTAGATGCTGGCAGGGGGCTAAATGAGCAGTTCTTC. Translation gives CASSVDAGRGLNEQFF.

The V gene is TRBV9, the J gene TRBJ2-7; TRBD2 matches at 8 bases. Germline loops: CDR1 SGDLS, CDR2 YYNGEE. The CDR3 sequence is 13 residues long. With 0 bases clipped from V and 7 bases from J, the junction kept 3 bases outside the gene matches. CDR3: CASSVATGGEQYF. In DNA, the CDR3 is TGTGCCAGCAGCGTAGCTACGGGGGGGGAGCAGTACTTC.

This clonotype was counted only a few times. The V and J genes are TRBV9 and TRBJ1-6; D is possibly TRBD1 (6 bases). The germline V and J ends were trimmed by 1 base and 2 bases, with 10 bases remaining between them. Germline V gives CDR1 SGDLS, CDR2 YYNGEE. There are 16 residues in the CDR3. CDR3 sequence reads: CASSVSGEPYNSPLHF. The CDR3 region has the DNA TGTGCCAGCAGCGTATCAGGGGAACCCTATAATTCACCCCTCCACTTT.

This clonotype was detected ten times or more. The V gene is TRBV5-1, the J gene TRBJ2-1; 9 bases align to TRBD1. The germline CDR1 and CDR2 sequences are SGHRS and YFSETQ. CDR3 length equals 15 residues. V was clipped by 4 bases and J by 3 bases; unmatched bases: 5. CDR3 nucleotides: TGCGCCAGCAGCCGGGGACAGGGTTTCTACAATGAGCAGTTCTTC. As protein: CASSRGQGFYNEQFF.

This clonotype occurred a few times. J is TRBJ1-4 and V is TRBV7-2; no clear D. The germline V gene encodes CDR1 SGHTA and CDR2 FQGNSA. The CDR3 spans 17 residues. Trimming removed 3 bases at V and 0 bases at J, with 14 bases between. This chain's CDR3 is CASSFTSGISTNEKLFF. CDR3 DNA: TGTGCCAGCAGCTTTACCTCCGGGATCTCAACTAATGAAAAACTGTTTTTT.